This T cell receptor (beta chain) was identified in a study of blood T cell repertoires in COVID-19. On the study more broadly: Sites across the United States, Italy and Spain contributed samples from acute and convalescent COVID-19.

In the authors' workflow: Amplification from reference gene primers served as the basis for estimated nucleated cell counts. The assay was immunoSEQ multiplex PCR, and TCRdb's table has in-frame clones only and misses some. The DNA gave D and trimming, while V, J and clone size come from that table. Of tens of thousands of clones in the sample, 77% were seen once. With V trimmed by 2 bases and J by 4 bases, 12 bases remained unmatched. Germline loops: CDR1 KGHSH, CDR2 LQKENI. The CDR3 runs to 18 residues. The sequence was obtained from a human donor in a cohort sampled during active COVID-19. Material: peripheral blood. The rearrangement joins TRBV18 to TRBJ2-2, with 8 bases lining up with TRBD1. This CDR3 is CASSPKRQGASGTGELFF. CDR3 sequence (DNA): TGTGCCAGCTCACCAAAACGGCAGGGGGCGTCGGGCACCGGGGAGCTGTTTTTT.